This record concerns one T cell receptor (beta chain) sequence. The entry originates in a study of blood T cell repertoires in COVID-19. Study as a whole: Donors in the United States, Italy and Spain gave samples during acute or convalescent COVID-19. The cDNA or gDNA used as material had been derived from T cells, B-cell-depleted T cells, or PBMCs.

Produced via immunoSEQ multiplex PCR; TCRdb's table is partial and in-frame only. The sample includes some 270,000 clones, 65% to 85% seen only once; the top ten take roughly 1.4%. Germline V gene data show CDR1 as MDHEN and CDR2 as SYDVKM. This CDR3 has 13 amino acids. Trimming cost V 3 bases and J 2 bases, with 7 bases left between them. This receptor was identified in a woman aged 35 to 49 who had recovered from COVID-19. The gene calls are TRBV28 and TRBJ1-1; D remains ambiguous. The source material was peripheral blood. This CDR3 reads CASSLVTNTEAFF. The CDR3 DNA sequence: TGTGCCAGCAGTTTGGTGACAAACACTGAAGCTTTCTTT.